One sample yielded the 28 T cell receptor beta chains listed below, sequenced in a study of cytomegalovirus exposure and HLA in healthy donors. In the PCR, 60 Vbeta and 13 Jbeta primers were used. Sequencing was performed with immunoSEQ multiplex PCR; in TCRdb, only in-frame clones are kept and a portion is missing. Of over 150,000 clones in the sample, 75% are singletons; the top ten hold almost 3%. Source material: PBMCs. Receptors originate from a woman aged 50 to 60 in good health and CMV-seropositive.

J is TRBJ2-5 and V is TRBV11-2; possible D gene TRBD1, 5 bases. The J call may be in error: the DNA end matches TRBJ2-7 better. Germline CDR1 reads SGHAT; CDR2 reads FQNNGV. The CDR3 contains 12 residues. The CDR3 loop is CASSSDRYEQYF. CDR3 bases: TGTGCCAGCAGCTCTGACAGATACGAGCAGTACTTC.

The chain links TRBV25-1 to TRBJ2-1, with 10 bases aligning to TRBD2. This CDR3 contains 18 residues. The germline V gene has CDR1 MGHDK and CDR2 SYGVNS. V shed 3 bases, J shed 5 bases, and the junction held 13 bases outside the gene matches. CDR3 sequence (DNA): TGTGCCAGCAGTGATCCAAAACCGGGACTAGCGTTTAACAATGAGCAGTTCTTC. This sequence encodes CASSDPKPGLAFNNEQFF. The entire variable domain, with the rest obtained from reference TRBV25-1 and TRBJ2-1, is as follows: EADIYQTPRYLVIGTGKKITLECSQTMGHDKMYWYQQDPGMELHLIHYSYGVNSTEKGDLSSESTVSRIRTEHFPLTLESARPSHTSQYLCASSDPKPGLAFNNEQFFGPGTRLTVL.

The V call is TRBV29-1, the J call TRBJ2-1; possible D gene TRBD2, 6 bases. CDR3 size: 16 residues. Per germline, CDR1 SQVTM and CDR2 ANQGSEA. Between the trimmed V and J ends, which lost 2 bases and 0 bases, there was a span of 14 bases. The CDR3: CSVELLAADSYNEQFF. In DNA, the CDR3 is TGCAGCGTTGAATTATTAGCGGCAGACTCCTACAATGAGCAGTTCTTC.

V and J are TRBV5-1 and TRBJ2-3; the match to TRBD2 covers 7 bases. CDR1 is SGHRS, CDR2 YFSETQ, per germline. With 0 bases clipped from V and 1 base from J, the junction kept 2 bases outside the gene matches. The CDR3 consists of 15 residues. The CDR3 nucleotides read TGCGCCAGCAGCTTGGGGCTAGCGGGCACAGATACGCAGTATTTT. Protein product: CASSLGLAGTDTQYF.

The chain recombines TRBV29-1 with TRBJ1-1; D uncertain. The CDR3 runs to 12 residues. V lost 3 bases and J lost 6, with 11 bases in between. Germline values: CDR1 SQVTM, CDR2 ANQGSEA. The CDR3 DNA sequence: TGCAGCGTTGAGATGGAGAGCCCTGAAGCTTTCTTT. The encoded protein is CSVEMESPEAFF.

This clone was found once. J is TRBJ1-4 and V is TRBV11-2; a weak D match, TRBD1 (5 bases). Trimming stripped 5 bases from V and 8 bases from J, with 21 bases between. Germline CDR1 and CDR2: SGHAT and FQNNGV. The CDR3 covers 16 residues. The CDR3 DNA reads as TGTGCCAGCAGCCCTAGGGGAGGGGCCGGAGGAGAAAAACTGTTTTTT. This translates into CASSPRGGAGGEKLFF.

V and J are TRBV5-8 and TRBJ1-6, with 10 bases aligning to TRBD1. The germline CDR1 and CDR2 sequences are SGHTS and YDEGEE. The CDR3 consists of 17 residues. Trimming at V came to 4 bases and at J to 7 bases, leaving 11 bases not matched to a gene. The CDR3, as DNA: TGTGCCAGCAGCCCCGGAACCGGGACAGGGGAGAATTCACCCCTCCACTTT. This gives the protein CASSPGTGTGENSPLHF. Using reference TRBV5-8 and TRBJ1-6 for the parts outside the CDR3, the full variable domain is EAGVTQSPTHLIKTRGQQATLRCSPISGHTSVYWYQQALGLGLQFLLWYDEGEERNRGNFPPRFSGRQFPNYSSELNVNALELEDSALYLCASSPGTGTGENSPLHFGNGTRLTVT.

Notes on this clone: One end of the junction does not line up with germline, which may come from a read error. This sequence joins TRBV5-4 and TRBJ1-6, with 7 positions matching TRBD1. This CDR3 spans 16 amino acids. Per the germline V gene, CDR1 is SGHNT and CDR2 is YYREEE (reference sequence). CDR3 DNA: TGTGCCAGCAGCTTGGCGGAGGGGGCCTACAATTCACCCCTCCACTTT. It encodes CASSLAEGAYNSPLHF.

The rearrangement uses TRBV5-6 and TRBJ2-7, with 9 positions matching TRBD1. The trim removed 4 bases at V and 6 bases at J, leaving 14 bases unmatched. The CDR3 is 16 residues long. CDR1 SGHDT and CDR2 YYEEEE come from the germline V gene. CDR3 sequence (DNA): TGTGCCAGCAGCAGTGTTTCAGGGACAGGGTTTGGCGAGCAGTACTTC. It specifies CASSSVSGTGFGEQYF. The full variable domain, its missing parts supplied by reference TRBV5-6 and TRBJ2-7, is DAGVTQSPTHLIKTRGQQVTLRCSPKSGHDTVSWYQQALGQGPQFIFQYYEEEERQRGNFPDRFSGHQFPNYSSELNVNALLLGDSALYLCASSSVSGTGFGEQYFGPGTRLTVT.

V usage is TRBV7-6 and J usage is TRBJ2-7, with a possible D match to TRBD2 (5 bases). Germline V gene sequence: CDR1 SGHVS, CDR2 FNYEAQ. CDR3 size: 13 residues. V shed 1 base and J shed 4 bases, with 8 bases lying between them. The CDR3 loop reads CASSLGEQYEQYF. The DNA of the CDR3 is TGTGCCAGCAGCTTAGGGGAGCAGTACGAGCAGTACTTC.

This chain joins TRBV6-5 and TRBJ2-7; tentatively, D is TRBD1 (6 bases). CDR3 length: 12 amino acids. The germline CDR1 and CDR2 sequences are MNHEY and SVGAGI. V was clipped by 8 bases and J by 3 bases, with 11 bases between them. CDR3 region: CASQRGFYEQYF. The CDR3 nucleotides read TGTGCCAGCCAAAGGGGGTTCTACGAGCAGTACTTC.

This clone appeared a single time. The chain joins TRBV25-1 to TRBJ2-1; 8 nucleotides line up with TRBD2. This CDR3 spans 15 amino acids. Germline CDR1 and CDR2: MGHDK and SYGVNS. Unmatched junction bases numbered 9, after V lost 2 bases and J lost 9 bases. The CDR3 loop is CASSETGGRYGEQFF. The CDR3 DNA reads as TGTGCCAGCAGTGAAACGGGGGGGCGTTATGGTGAGCAGTTCTTC. The full variable domain, its missing parts supplied by reference TRBV25-1 and TRBJ2-1, is EADIYQTPRYLVIGTGKKITLECSQTMGHDKMYWYQQDPGMELHLIHYSYGVNSTEKGDLSSESTVSRIRTEHFPLTLESARPSHTSQYLCASSETGGRYGEQFFGPGTRLTVL.

This chain uses TRBV5-4 with TRBJ2-5, with D tentatively TRBD2 (6 bases). The CDR3 sequence is 14 residues long. Deletions cut 2 bases from V and 4 bases from J, with 12 bases between. CDR1 and CDR2 (germline): SGHNT, YYREEE (reference sequence). This chain's CDR3 is CASSFGGSRETQYF. Written as DNA, the CDR3 is TGTGCCAGCAGCTTTGGGGGGTCGAGAGAGACCCAGTACTTC.

The chain joins TRBV7-9 to TRBJ1-5, with D possibly being TRBD1 (6 bases). The germline V gene encodes CDR1 SEHNR and CDR2 FQNEAQ (reference sequence). CDR3 size: 15 residues. V was trimmed by 3 bases and J by 5 bases, leaving 14 bases between them. CDR3 amino acids: CASSLAHAGDQPQHF. CDR3 DNA sequence: TGTGCCAGCAGCTTGGCCCACGCAGGGGATCAGCCCCAGCATTTT.

V usage is TRBV10-3 and J usage is TRBJ1-5; perhaps TRBD1 as D (5 bases). V dropped 4 bases and J dropped 2 bases, with 9 bases sitting between them. The CDR3 sequence is 14 residues long. Germline assignment: CDR1 ENHRY and CDR2 SYGVKD. As DNA, the CDR3 is TGTGCCATCAGTGGCGGGGCGGGCAATCAGCCCCAGCATTTT. Its protein is CAISGGAGNQPQHF.

The J gene is TRBJ2-7, the V gene TRBV4-1; 11 nucleotides align to TRBD1. This CDR3 has 18 residues. V shed 4 bases and J 1 base; nucleotides not matched to a gene: 12. In germline, CDR1 is MGHRA, CDR2 YSYEKL. The CDR3 DNA follows: TGCGCCAGCAGCCTCCAAGGCACCGGGACAGGGGGTTCCTACGAGCAGTACTTC. Its translation: CASSLQGTGTGGSYEQYF.

This sequence joins TRBV27 and TRBJ2-3; 9 bases map to TRBD2. V lost 5 bases and J lost 3; bases outside the gene matches: 6. Germline V gene sequence: CDR1 MNHEY, CDR2 SMNVEV (reference sequence). This CDR3 is built from 15 residues. The CDR3 DNA follows: TGTGCCAGCAGTGGGGGGACTAGCCGTACAGATACGCAGTATTTT. Amino acid sequence: CASSGGTSRTDTQYF.

In DNA, the CDR3 is TGTGCCAGCAGTGTCCGTAACTATGGCTACACCTTC. Translating it yields CASSVRNYGYTF. J is TRBJ1-2 and V is TRBV2; D uncertain. CDR3 length equals 12 residues. The ends were cut back, 4 bases at V and 1 base at J, with 4 bases in the middle. Germline values: CDR1 SNHLY, CDR2 FYNNEI. Full variable domain (outside the CDR3, taken from reference TRBV2 and TRBJ1-2): EPEVTQTPSHQVTQMGQEVILRCVPISNHLYFYWYRQILGQKVEFLVSFYNNEISEKSEIFDDQFSVERPDGSNFTLKIRSTKLEDSAMYFCASSVRNYGYTFGSGTRLTVV.

This sequence joins TRBV11-3 and TRBJ2-5; D unclear. From germline, CDR1 is SGHNT and CDR2 YENEEA. Trimming took off 4 bases at V and 5 bases at J, with 8 bases between the two ends. The CDR3 spans 12 residues. For the CDR3, the DNA is TGTGCCAGCAGCTCTCCGCGGGAGACCCAGTACTTC. The encoded protein is CASSSPRETQYF.

The rearrangement uses TRBV7-2 and TRBJ2-1; TRBD2 matches 7 bases. Trimming removed 4 bases from V and 0 bases from J; junction bases left unmatched: 3. CDR3 length: 15 residues. Germline loops: CDR1 SGHTA, CDR2 FQGNSA. In nucleotides, the CDR3 is TGTGCCAGCAGCTCTACGGGGGGCTCCTACAATGAGCAGTTCTTC. This encodes CASSSTGGSYNEQFF.

In DNA form, the CDR3 reads TGCAGCGTTGAAGGTGTAGCGGGAGGGGCCGTCGACTACGAGCAGTACTTC. Translation gives CSVEGVAGGAVDYEQYF. V is TRBV29-1 and J is TRBJ2-7; 11 positions match TRBD2. Losses at the gene ends were 1 base for V and 3 bases for J; bases not matched to a gene: 11. The CDR3 extends over 17 amino acids. Germline CDR1 SQVTM, CDR2 ANQGSEA.

The chain uses TRBV19 and TRBJ2-1, with no clear D. Germline CDR1 is LNHDA and CDR2 is SQIVND (reference sequence). The ends were cut back, 1 base at V and 1 base at J, with 14 bases in the middle. The CDR3 sequence is 17 residues long. The CDR3 loop is CASSIGSPLGSYNEQFF. CDR3 bases: TGTGCCAGTAGTATAGGTTCCCCACTCGGGTCCTACAATGAGCAGTTCTTC.

The chain links TRBV29-1 to TRBJ1-1, with D perhaps TRBD1 (6 bases). The V end lost 3 bases, the J end lost 2 bases, and 22 bases lay between the germline ends. Germline V gives CDR1 SQVTM, CDR2 ANQGSEA. The CDR3 consists of 17 residues. The CDR3 spells CSVDPGHNLGANTEAFF. The CDR3 DNA reads TGCAGCGTTGACCCGGGACACAACCTGGGGGCAAACACTGAAGCTTTCTTT.

This clone has just a few counts. This chain joins TRBV5-1 and TRBJ2-7; D is perhaps TRBD2 (5 bases). V lost 2 bases, J lost 1 base, and 13 bases lay in between. Germline V gives CDR1 SGHRS, CDR2 YFSETQ. There are 15 residues in the CDR3. The CDR3 region is CASSLMLPGSYEQYF. CDR3 DNA: TGCGCCAGCAGCTTAATGTTGCCGGGATCCTACGAGCAGTACTTC.

This chain uses TRBV10-2 with TRBJ1-6; D is possibly TRBD1 (6 bases). Trimming took off 6 bases at V and 0 bases at J, with 12 bases between the two ends. CDR3 length: 16 residues. From germline, CDR1 is WSHSY and CDR2 SAAADI. This chain's CDR3 is CASRGQLSSYNSPLHF. DNA of the CDR3: TGCGCCAGCAGAGGACAGTTGAGCTCCTATAATTCACCCCTCCACTTT.

The chain uses TRBV29-1 and TRBJ2-5; 13 bases align to TRBD2. This CDR3 region has 13 residues. Per the germline V gene, CDR1 is SQVTM and CDR2 is ANQGSEA. The J segment lost 8 bases and the V segment lost 7 bases, leaving 7 bases of the junction unmatched. CDR3 in DNA: TGCAGCGGAAGACTAGCGGGGGGACACACCCAGTACTTC. Translation: CSGRLAGGHTQYF.

CDR3 DNA: TGTGCCACCAGCAGGCTCCCTAGCGGGGACGACAATGAGCAGTTCTTC. Translated: CATSRLPSGDDNEQFF. The chain combines TRBV15 with TRBJ2-1; TRBD2 matches 9 bases. In germline, CDR1 is LNHNV, CDR2 YYDKDF (reference sequence). CDR3 length: 16 amino acids. The V and J ends lost 3 bases and 5 bases, in that order; junction bases with no gene match: 8.

The gene calls are TRBV29-1 and TRBJ2-7; 9 nucleotides line up with TRBD1. The CDR3 extends over 15 amino acids. Germline lookup yields CDR1 SQVTM and CDR2 ANQGSEA. Trimming at V came to 4 bases and at J to 3 bases, leaving 10 bases not matched to a gene. CDR3 loop: CSVAHGTGSSYEQYF. CDR3 nucleotide sequence: TGCAGCGTTGCCCACGGGACAGGGAGTAGCTACGAGCAGTACTTC.